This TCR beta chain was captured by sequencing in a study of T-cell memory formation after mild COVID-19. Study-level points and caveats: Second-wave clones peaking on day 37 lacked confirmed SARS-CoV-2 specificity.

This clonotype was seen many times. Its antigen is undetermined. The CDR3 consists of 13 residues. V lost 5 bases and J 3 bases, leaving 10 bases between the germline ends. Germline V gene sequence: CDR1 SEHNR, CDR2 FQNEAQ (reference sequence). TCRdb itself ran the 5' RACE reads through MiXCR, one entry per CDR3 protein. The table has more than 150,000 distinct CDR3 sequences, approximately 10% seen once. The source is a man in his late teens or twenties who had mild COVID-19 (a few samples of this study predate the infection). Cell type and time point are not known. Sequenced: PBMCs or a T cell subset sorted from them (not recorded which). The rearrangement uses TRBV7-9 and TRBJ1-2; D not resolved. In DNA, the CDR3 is TGTGCCAGCAGCGCCCGGACGGACTATGGCTACACCTTC. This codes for CASSARTDYGYTF.